This record looks at one T cell receptor (beta chain) sequence and its context. The protocol was immunoSEQ multiplex PCR, while the TCRdb copy is restricted to in-frame clones and leaves out a portion. The data hold around 100,000 clones, with roughly 94% observed a single time. The data derive from a study of technical replicates of blood from a few donors. This CDR3 spans 15 amino acids. Germline loops: CDR1 MNHNS, CDR2 SASEGT. The V segment lost 5 bases and the J segment 3 bases; nucleotides outside the gene matches: 9. The V call is TRBV6-1, the J call TRBJ2-5; 7 bases fit TRBD2. Material for sequencing was T cells isolated from PBMCs. The origin of this receptor is a human donor in good health. The CDR3 here is CASSQPWGGKETQYF. The CDR3, as DNA: TGTGCCAGCAGTCAACCCTGGGGGGGGAAAGAGACCCAGTACTTC.